These 14 T cell receptor beta chains share one sample of origin, sequenced in a study of cytotoxic CD8 clonotypes in ibrutinib-treated CLL. TCRdb's table, derived via immunoSEQ multiplex PCR, lists solely in-frame clones and lacks some. The sample lists some 310,000 clones, about 80% occurring once. The sequencing here drew on PBMCs, taken before ibrutinib treatment. These receptors were obtained from a human donor with chronic lymphocytic leukemia.

The V and J genes are TRBV6-6 and TRBJ1-2; D unclear. The CDR3 runs 15 residues. The ends were cut back, 5 bases at V and 0 bases at J, with 13 bases in the middle. The germline CDR1 and CDR2 sequences are MNHNY and SVGAGI (reference sequence). CDR3 in amino acids: CASSKSVGANYGYTF. The CDR3, as DNA: TGTGCCAGCAGTAAAAGTGTAGGAGCTAACTATGGCTACACCTTC.

There are many counts of this clone. This chain joins TRBV4-2 and TRBJ1-2; maybe TRBD1 (5 bases). The CDR3 length is 14 residues. Between the trimmed V and J ends, which lost 1 base and 5 bases, there was a span of 11 bases. Germline V CDR1 and CDR2: LGHNA, YNFKEQ. CDR3 DNA: TGTGCCAGCAGCCAAGCCGACAGTTCGTATGGCTACACCTTC. This encodes CASSQADSSYGYTF.

This clone was observed a single time. The V call is TRBV7-6, the J call TRBJ2-6; D call uncertain. CDR3 length equals 16 residues. Per germline, CDR1 SGHVS and CDR2 FNYEAQ. Trimming took 1 base from V and 0 from J, leaving 7 bases between them. CDR3 nucleotides: TGTGCCAGCAGCTTAGTCAAAAGCTCTGGGGCCAACGTCCTGACTTTC. Its translation: CASSLVKSSGANVLTF. The full variable domain, with the rest looked up from reference TRBV7-6 and TRBJ2-6, is GAGVSQSPRYKVTKRGQDVALRCDPISGHVSLYWYRQALGQGPEFLTYFNYEAQQDKSGLPNDRFSAERPEGSISTLTIQRTEQRDSAMYRCASSLVKSSGANVLTFGAGSRLTVL.

The chain uses TRBV5-1 and TRBJ1-1; D might be TRBD1 (5 bases). Germline V gene sequence: CDR1 SGHRS, CDR2 YFSETQ. This CDR3 region has 15 residues. V gave up 4 bases and J gave up 0 bases, with 13 bases separating them. The CDR3 nucleotides are TGCGCCAGCAGCCCGCGGACGGACATGAACACTGAAGCTTTCTTT. Translating gives CASSPRTDMNTEAFF.

The V and J genes are TRBV29-1 and TRBJ2-2, with D unresolved. The germline CDR1 and CDR2 sequences are SQVTM and ANQGSEA. This CDR3 spans 14 amino acids. Trimming took off 4 bases at V and 3 bases at J, with 12 bases between the two ends. The CDR3 DNA reads as TGCAGCGTTGGGGTGGGCGCGGACACCGGGGAGCTGTTTTTT. Translated, it gives CSVGVGADTGELFF.

This clone was recorded once. The genes are TRBV6-5 and TRBJ1-4; D unclear. The CDR3 is 12 amino acids. V lost 2 bases to trimming and J lost 8 bases, with 6 bases between them. CDR1 and CDR2 from the germline V gene are MNHEY and SVGAGI. In nucleotides, the CDR3 is TGTGCCAGCAGTTACATCGGAGAAAAACTGTTTTTT. This translates into CASSYIGEKLFF.

This chain uses TRBV7-2 with TRBJ2-3, with 7 bases that match TRBD2. The CDR3 has 19 residues. Per the germline V gene, CDR1 is SGHTA and CDR2 is FQGNSA. J lost 5 bases, V lost 2 bases, and 19 bases had no gene match. The CDR3 reads CASSLLSRTIAGMGDTQYF. The CDR3, as DNA: TGTGCCAGCAGCTTACTGTCGCGAACGATAGCGGGTATGGGAGATACGCAGTATTTT.

The chain uses TRBV29-1 and TRBJ1-1; D ambiguous. The length of the CDR3 is 13 residues. V was cut by 3 bases and J by 3 bases, with 11 bases left in between. Germline V gives CDR1 SQVTM, CDR2 ANQGSEA. The CDR3 here is CSVENGGDTEAFF. The DNA for the CDR3 is TGCAGCGTTGAGAACGGCGGAGACACTGAAGCTTTCTTT.

A few counts support this clone. The chain recombines TRBV7-2 with TRBJ2-1; maybe TRBD1 (5 bases). Trimming stripped 2 bases from V and 9 bases from J, with 11 bases between. This CDR3 has 13 amino acids. The V gene's germline CDR1 is SGHTA and CDR2 FQGNSA. CDR3 sequence reads: CASSLIRVGEQFF. The CDR3, as DNA: TGTGCCAGCAGCTTAATCAGGGTTGGTGAGCAGTTCTTC.

This clone was found once. Different DNA sequences within this sample yield the same CDR3. V is TRBV5-4 and J is TRBJ2-1, with 14 bases identical to TRBD2. Germline values: CDR1 SGHNT, CDR2 YYREEE (reference sequence). The CDR3 has 15 residues. The ends lost 4 bases at V and 7 bases at J; junction bases unmatched: 4. The CDR3 sequence is CASSPGTSGRNEQFF. As DNA, the CDR3 is TGTGCCAGCAGCCCCGGGACTAGCGGGAGAAATGAGCAGTTCTTC. The whole variable domain, filled in from reference TRBV5-4 and TRBJ2-1, reads ETGVTQSPTHLIKTRGQQVTLRCSSQSGHNTVSWYQQALGQGPQFIFQYYREEENGRGNFPPRFSGLQFPNYSSELNVNALELDDSALYLCASSPGTSGRNEQFFGPGTRLTVL.

V and J are TRBV9 and TRBJ2-3; tentative D call: TRBD1 (6 bases). The V end lost 3 bases, the J end lost 6 bases, and 11 bases lay between the germline ends. The germline gives CDR1 SGDLS, CDR2 YYNGEE. The CDR3 runs 13 residues. CDR3 in DNA: TGTGCCAGCAGCGGAATCAGGGGTGATACGCAGTATTTT. Protein: CASSGIRGDTQYF.

The genes are TRBV9 and TRBJ1-2; possible D gene TRBD1, 6 bases. Looked up from germline, CDR1 is SGDLS and CDR2 is YYNGEE. The V and J ends lost 4 bases and 3 bases respectively, with 10 bases between them. CDR3 length equals 13 residues. The CDR3 DNA is TGTGCCAGCAGCCTAAAGGGGGACTATGGCTACACCTTC. Amino acids: CASSLKGDYGYTF.

The chain recombines TRBV30 with TRBJ2-7; 12 nucleotides line up with TRBD2. V shed 0 bases, J shed 0 bases, and the junction held 6 bases outside the gene matches. The CDR3 covers 17 residues. CDR1 GTSNPN and CDR2 SVGIG come from the germline V gene (reference sequence). The CDR3 bases are TGTGCCTGGAGTGTAACTAGCGGGAGGACGAGCTCCTACGAGCAGTACTTC. This encodes CAWSVTSGRTSSYEQYF.

The chain uses TRBV29-1 and TRBJ1-1; 7 bases line up with TRBD1. Unmatched junction bases numbered 7, after V lost 4 bases and J lost 5 bases. This CDR3 has 13 residues. CDR1 SQVTM and CDR2 ANQGSEA come from the germline V gene. CDR3 in DNA: TGCAGCGTTGTCCAGGGGGATAGGACTGAAGCTTTCTTT. Translating it yields CSVVQGDRTEAFF. Using reference TRBV29-1 and TRBJ1-1 for the parts outside the CDR3, the full variable domain is SAVISQKPSRDICQRGTSLTIQCQVDSQVTMMFWYRQQPGQSLTLIATANQGSEATYESGFVIDKFPISRPNLTFSTLTVSNMSPEDSSIYLCSVVQGDRTEAFFGQGTRLTVV.